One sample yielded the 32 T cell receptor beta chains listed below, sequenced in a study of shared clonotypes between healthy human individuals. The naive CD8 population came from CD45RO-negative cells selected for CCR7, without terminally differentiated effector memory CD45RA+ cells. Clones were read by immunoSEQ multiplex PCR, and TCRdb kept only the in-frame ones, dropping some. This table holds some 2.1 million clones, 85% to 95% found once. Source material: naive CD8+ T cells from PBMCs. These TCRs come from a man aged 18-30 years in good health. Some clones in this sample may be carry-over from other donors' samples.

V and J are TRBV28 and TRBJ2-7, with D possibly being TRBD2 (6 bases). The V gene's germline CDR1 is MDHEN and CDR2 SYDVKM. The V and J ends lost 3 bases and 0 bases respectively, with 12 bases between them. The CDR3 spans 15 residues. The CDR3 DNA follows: TGTGCCAGCAGTTTTAGGCGGGACCCCTCCTACGAGCAGTACTTC. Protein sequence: CASSFRRDPSYEQYF.

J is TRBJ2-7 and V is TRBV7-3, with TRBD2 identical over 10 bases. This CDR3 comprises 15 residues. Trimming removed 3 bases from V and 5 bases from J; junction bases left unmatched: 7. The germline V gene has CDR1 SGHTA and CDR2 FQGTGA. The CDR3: CASSLSGREGDEQYF. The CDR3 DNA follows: TGTGCCAGCAGCTTGAGCGGGAGGGAGGGCGACGAGCAGTACTTC.

CDR3 region: CASSQLTGTREKLFF. CDR3 nucleotides: TGCGCCAGCAGCCAGTTAACAGGGACTCGCGAAAAACTGTTTTTT. V gene TRBV4-3 combines with J gene TRBJ1-4; D may be TRBD1 (6 bases). The V end lost 3 bases, the J end lost 8 bases, and 16 bases lay between the germline ends. From germline, CDR1 is LGHNA and CDR2 YSLEER. The CDR3 spans 15 residues.

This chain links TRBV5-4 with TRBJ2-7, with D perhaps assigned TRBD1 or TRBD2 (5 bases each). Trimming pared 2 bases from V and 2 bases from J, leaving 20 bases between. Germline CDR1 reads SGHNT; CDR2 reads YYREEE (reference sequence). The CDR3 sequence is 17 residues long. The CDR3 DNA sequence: TGTGCCAGCAGCTTTGCCGAGGGGCGAGCTAGGACCTACGAGCAGTACTTC. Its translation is CASSFAEGRARTYEQYF.

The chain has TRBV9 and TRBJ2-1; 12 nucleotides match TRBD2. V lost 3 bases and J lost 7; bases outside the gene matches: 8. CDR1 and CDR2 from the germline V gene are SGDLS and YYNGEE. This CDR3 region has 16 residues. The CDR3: CASSASHGLAGNEQFF. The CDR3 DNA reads TGTGCCAGCAGCGCAAGCCACGGACTAGCGGGGAATGAGCAGTTCTTC.

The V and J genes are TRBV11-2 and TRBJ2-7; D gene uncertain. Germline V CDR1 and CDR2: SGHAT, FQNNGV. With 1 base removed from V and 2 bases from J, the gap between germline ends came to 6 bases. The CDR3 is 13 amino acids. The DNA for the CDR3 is TGTGCCAGCAGCTTAGCACATACCTACGAGCAGTACTTC. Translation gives CASSLAHTYEQYF.

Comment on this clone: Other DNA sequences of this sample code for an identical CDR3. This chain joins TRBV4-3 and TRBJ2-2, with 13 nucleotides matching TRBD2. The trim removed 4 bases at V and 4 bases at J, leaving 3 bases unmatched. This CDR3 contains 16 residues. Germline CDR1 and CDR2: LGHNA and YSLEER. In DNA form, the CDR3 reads TGCGCCAGCAGCCGACTAGCGGGAGGAACCACCGGGGAGCTGTTTTTT. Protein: CASSRLAGGTTGELFF.

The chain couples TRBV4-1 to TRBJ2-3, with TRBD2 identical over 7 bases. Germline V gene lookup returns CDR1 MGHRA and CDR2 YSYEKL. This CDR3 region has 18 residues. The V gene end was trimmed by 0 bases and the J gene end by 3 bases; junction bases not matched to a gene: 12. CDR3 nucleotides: TGCGCCAGCAGCCAAGATCGCTGGCTAGCGGAAGGTACAGATACGCAGTATTTT. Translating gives CASSQDRWLAEGTDTQYF.

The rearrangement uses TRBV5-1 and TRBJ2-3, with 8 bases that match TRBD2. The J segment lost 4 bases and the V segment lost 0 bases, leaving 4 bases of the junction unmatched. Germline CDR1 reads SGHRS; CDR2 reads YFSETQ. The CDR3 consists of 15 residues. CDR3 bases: TGCGCCAGCAGCTTGGAGCGGGGGCAGGCAGATACGCAGTATTTT. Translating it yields CASSLERGQADTQYF.

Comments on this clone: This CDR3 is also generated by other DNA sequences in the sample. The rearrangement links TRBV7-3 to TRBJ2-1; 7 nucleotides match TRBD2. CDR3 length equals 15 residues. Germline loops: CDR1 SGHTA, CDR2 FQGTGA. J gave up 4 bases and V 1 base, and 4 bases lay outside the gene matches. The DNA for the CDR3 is TGTGCCAGCAGCTTAATTAGGGGAGGGTACAATGAGCAGTTCTTC. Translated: CASSLIRGGYNEQFF.

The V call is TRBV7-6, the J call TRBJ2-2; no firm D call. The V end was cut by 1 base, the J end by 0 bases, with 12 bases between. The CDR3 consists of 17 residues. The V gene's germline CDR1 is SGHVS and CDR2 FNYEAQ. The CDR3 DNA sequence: TGTGCCAGCAGCTTAGGGCCTGACGGAACGAACACCGGGGAGCTGTTTTTT. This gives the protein CASSLGPDGTNTGELFF.

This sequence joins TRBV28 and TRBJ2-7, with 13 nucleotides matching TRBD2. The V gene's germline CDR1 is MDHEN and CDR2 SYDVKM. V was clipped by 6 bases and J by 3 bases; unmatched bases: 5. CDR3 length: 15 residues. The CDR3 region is CASRERTSGSYEQYF. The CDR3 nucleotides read TGTGCCAGCAGAGAAAGGACTAGCGGGAGCTACGAGCAGTACTTC.

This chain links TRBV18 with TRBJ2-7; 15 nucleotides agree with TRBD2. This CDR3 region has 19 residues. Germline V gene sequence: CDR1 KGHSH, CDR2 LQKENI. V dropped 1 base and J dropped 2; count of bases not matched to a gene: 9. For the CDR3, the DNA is TGTGCCAGCTCACCACTGAGGACTAGCGGGAGGGCCCTCCCCTACGAGCAGTACTTC. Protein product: CASSPLRTSGRALPYEQYF.

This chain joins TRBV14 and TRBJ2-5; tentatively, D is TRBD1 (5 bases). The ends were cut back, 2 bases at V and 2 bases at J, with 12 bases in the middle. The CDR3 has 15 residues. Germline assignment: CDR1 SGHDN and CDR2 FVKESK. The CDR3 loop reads CASSQLLGAQETQYF. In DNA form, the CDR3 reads TGTGCCAGCAGCCAACTTTTAGGGGCTCAAGAGACCCAGTACTTC.

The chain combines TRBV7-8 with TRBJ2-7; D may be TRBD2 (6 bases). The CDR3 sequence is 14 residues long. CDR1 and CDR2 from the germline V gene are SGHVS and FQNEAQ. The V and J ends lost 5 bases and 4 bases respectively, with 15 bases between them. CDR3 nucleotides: TGTGCCAGCAGCCCGGAGGGGTTCGGGTACGAGCAGTACTTC. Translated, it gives CASSPEGFGYEQYF.

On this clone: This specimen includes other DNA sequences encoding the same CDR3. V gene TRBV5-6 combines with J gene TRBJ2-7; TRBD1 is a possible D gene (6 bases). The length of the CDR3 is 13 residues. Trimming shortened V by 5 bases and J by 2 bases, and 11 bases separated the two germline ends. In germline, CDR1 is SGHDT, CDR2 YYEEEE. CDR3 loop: CASSLQGAYEQYF. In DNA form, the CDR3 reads TGTGCCAGCAGTTTACAGGGTGCCTACGAGCAGTACTTC.

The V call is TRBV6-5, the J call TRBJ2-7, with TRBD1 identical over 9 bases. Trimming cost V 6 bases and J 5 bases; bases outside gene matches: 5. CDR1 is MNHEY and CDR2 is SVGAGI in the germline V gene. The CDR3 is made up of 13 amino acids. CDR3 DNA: TGTGCCAGCAGCCCCGGGACAGGGAACGAGCAGTACTTC. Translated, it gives CASSPGTGNEQYF.

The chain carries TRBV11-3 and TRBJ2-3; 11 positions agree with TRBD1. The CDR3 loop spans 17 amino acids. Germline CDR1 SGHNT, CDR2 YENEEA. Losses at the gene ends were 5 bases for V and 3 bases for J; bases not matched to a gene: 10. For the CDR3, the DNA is TGTGCCAGCAGCATTGGACAGGGGGCTTTTCCGACAGATACGCAGTATTTT. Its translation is CASSIGQGAFPTDTQYF. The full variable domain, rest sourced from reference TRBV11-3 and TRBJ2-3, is EAGVVQSPRYKIIEKKQPVAFWCNPISGHNTLYWYLQNLGQGPELLIRYENEEAVDDSQLPKDRFSAERLKGVDSTLKIQPAELGDSAVYLCASSIGQGAFPTDTQYFGPGTRLTVL.

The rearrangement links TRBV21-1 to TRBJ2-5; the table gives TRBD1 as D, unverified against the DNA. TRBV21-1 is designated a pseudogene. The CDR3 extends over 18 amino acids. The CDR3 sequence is CASSIYRTGRESKETQYF. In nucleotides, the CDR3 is TGTGCCAGCAGCATCTATCGGACAGGGCGCGAGTCTAAAGAGACCCAGTACTTC.

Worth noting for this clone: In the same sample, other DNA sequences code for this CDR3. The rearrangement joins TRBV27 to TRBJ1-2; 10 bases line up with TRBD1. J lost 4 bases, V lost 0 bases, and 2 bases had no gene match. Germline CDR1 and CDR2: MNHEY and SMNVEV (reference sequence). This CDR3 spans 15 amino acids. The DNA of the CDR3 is TGTGCCAGCAGTTTATCGAGGACAGGGGGCTATGGCTACACCTTC. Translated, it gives CASSLSRTGGYGYTF.

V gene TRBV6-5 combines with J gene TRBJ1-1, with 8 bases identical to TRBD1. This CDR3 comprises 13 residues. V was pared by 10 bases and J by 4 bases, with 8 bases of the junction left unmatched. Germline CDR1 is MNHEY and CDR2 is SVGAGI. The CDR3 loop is CATLTGASTEAFF. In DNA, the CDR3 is TGTGCCACCTTGACAGGGGCGAGCACTGAAGCTTTCTTT.

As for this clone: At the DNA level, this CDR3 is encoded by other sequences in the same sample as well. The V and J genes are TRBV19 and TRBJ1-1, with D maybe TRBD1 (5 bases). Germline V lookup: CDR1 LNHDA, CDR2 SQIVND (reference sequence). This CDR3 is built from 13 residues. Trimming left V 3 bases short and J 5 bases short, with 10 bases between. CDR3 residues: CASSMRGLTEAFF. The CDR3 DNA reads TGTGCCAGTAGTATGAGGGGCTTGACTGAAGCTTTCTTT.

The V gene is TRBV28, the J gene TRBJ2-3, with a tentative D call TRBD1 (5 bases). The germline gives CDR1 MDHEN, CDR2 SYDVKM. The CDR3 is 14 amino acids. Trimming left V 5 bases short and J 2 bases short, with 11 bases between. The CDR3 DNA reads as TGTGCCAGCAGTCAAACAGGAGACACAGATACGCAGTATTTT. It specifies CASSQTGDTDTQYF. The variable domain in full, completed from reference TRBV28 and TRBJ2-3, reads DVKVTQSSRYLVKRTGEKVFLECVQDMDHENMFWYRQDPGLGLRLIYFSYDVKMKEKGDIPEGYSVSREKKERFSLILESASTNQTSMYLCASSQTGDTDTQYFGPGTRLTVL.

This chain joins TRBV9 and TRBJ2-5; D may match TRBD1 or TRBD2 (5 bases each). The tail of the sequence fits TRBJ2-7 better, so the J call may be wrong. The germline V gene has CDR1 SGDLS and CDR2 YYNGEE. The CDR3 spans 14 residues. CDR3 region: CASSVDWGPYEQYF. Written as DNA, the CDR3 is TGTGCCAGCAGCGTGGACTGGGGACCTTACGAGCAGTACTTC.

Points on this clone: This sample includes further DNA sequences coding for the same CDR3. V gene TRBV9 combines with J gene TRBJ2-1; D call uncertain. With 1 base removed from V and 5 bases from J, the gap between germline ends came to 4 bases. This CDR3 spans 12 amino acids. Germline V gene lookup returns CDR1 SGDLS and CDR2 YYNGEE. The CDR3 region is CASSVPDNEQFF. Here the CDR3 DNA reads TGTGCCAGCAGCGTACCAGACAATGAGCAGTTCTTC.

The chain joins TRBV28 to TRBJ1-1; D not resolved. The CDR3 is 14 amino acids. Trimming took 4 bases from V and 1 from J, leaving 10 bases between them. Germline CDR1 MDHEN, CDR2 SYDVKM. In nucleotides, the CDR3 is TGTGCCAGCAGTTCCCCCAAGGGGAACACTGAAGCTTTCTTT. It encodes CASSSPKGNTEAFF.

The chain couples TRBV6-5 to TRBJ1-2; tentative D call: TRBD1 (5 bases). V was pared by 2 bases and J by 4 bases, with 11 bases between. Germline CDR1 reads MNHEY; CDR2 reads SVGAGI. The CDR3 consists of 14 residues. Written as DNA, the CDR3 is TGTGCCAGCAGTTACAGGGACGACCCCTATGGCTACACCTTC. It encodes CASSYRDDPYGYTF.

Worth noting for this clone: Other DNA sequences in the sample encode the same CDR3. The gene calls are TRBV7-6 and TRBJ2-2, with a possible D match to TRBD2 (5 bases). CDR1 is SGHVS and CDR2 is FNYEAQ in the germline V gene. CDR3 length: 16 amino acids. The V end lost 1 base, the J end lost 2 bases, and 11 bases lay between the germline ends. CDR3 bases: TGTGCCAGCAGCTTAGTGGTAGAGGGTAACACCGGGGAGCTGTTTTTT. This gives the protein CASSLVVEGNTGELFF.

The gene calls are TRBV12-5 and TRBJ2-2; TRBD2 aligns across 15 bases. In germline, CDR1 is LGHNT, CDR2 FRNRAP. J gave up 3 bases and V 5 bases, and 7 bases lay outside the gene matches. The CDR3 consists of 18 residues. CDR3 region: CASGTGTSGRPYTGELFF. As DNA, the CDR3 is TGTGCTAGTGGTACCGGGACTAGCGGGAGGCCTTACACCGGGGAGCTGTTTTTT.

The DNA for the CDR3 is TGTGCCACCAGCAGTCACAAAGGGGCCACAGGTAACTATGGCTACACCTTC. This encodes CATSSHKGATGNYGYTF. J is TRBJ1-2 and V is TRBV15, with D maybe TRBD1 (5 bases). With 3 bases removed from V and 1 base from J, the gap between germline ends came to 18 bases. The CDR3 loop spans 17 amino acids. Germline assignment: CDR1 LNHNV and CDR2 YYDKDF (reference sequence).

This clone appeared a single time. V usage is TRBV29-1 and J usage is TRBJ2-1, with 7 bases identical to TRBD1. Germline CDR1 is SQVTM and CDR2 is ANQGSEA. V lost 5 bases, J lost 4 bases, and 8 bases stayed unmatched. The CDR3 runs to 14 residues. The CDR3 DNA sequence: TGCAGCGTTCGACAGGGAGTTCTATACAATGAGCAGTTCTTC. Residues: CSVRQGVLYNEQFF.

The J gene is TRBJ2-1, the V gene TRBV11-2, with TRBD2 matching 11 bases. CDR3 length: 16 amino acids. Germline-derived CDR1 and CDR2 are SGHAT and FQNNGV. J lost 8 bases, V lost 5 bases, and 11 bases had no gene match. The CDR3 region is CASSTISGRVGDEQFF. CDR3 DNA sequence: TGTGCCAGCAGCACCATTAGCGGGAGGGTGGGGGATGAGCAGTTCTTC. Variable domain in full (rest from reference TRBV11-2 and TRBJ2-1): EAGVAQSPRYKIIEKRQSVAFWCNPISGHATLYWYQQILGQGPKLLIQFQNNGVVDDSQLPKDRFSAERLKGVDSTLKIQPAKLEDSAVYLCASSTISGRVGDEQFFGPGTRLTVL.